This T cell receptor (beta chain) was identified in a study of T cell repertoires in cytomegalovirus infection. About the research overall: CMV infection together with matching HLA type was indicated by public TCR beta signatures.

One entry per CDR3 protein results from TCRdb running MiXCR on the reads. The sample lists hundreds of thousands of distinct CDR3 sequences; approximately 40% were seen once. Germline V gene data show CDR1 as LNHNV and CDR2 as YYDKDF (reference sequence). Trimming at V came to 5 bases and at J to 4 bases, leaving 10 bases not matched to a gene. The length of the CDR3 is 16 residues. Findings of the study overall: Ex vivo responses were dominated by HLA-C-restricted CMV-specific TCR beta clonotypes. Cumulative frequency of public TCR beta families picked out carriers of CMV plus the relevant HLA.

Details on this clonotype: Its antigen remains unknown.

This TCR came from a human donor in good health (CMV status not recorded). Some clones in this sample may be carry-over from other donors' samples. The V and J genes are TRBV15 and TRBJ2-3, with 9 bases lining up with TRBD2. The sample was PBMCs. The DNA of the CDR3 is TGTGCCACCAGCTCGTGGCGGGAGGGCCGCCCAGATACGCAGTATTTT. As protein: CATSSWREGRPDTQYF.